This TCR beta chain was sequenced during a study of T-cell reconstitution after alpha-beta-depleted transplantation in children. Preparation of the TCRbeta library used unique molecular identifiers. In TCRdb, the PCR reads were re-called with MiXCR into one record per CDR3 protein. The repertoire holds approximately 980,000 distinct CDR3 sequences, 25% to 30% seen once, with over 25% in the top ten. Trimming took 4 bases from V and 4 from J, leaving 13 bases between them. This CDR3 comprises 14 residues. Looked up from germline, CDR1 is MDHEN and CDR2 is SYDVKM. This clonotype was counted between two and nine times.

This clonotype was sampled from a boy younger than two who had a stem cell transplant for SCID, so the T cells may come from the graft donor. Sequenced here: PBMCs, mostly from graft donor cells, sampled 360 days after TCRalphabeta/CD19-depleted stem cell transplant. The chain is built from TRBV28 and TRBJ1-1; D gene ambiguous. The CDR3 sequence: CASSSPGGGTEAFF. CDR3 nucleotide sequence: TGTGCCAGCAGTTCCCCGGGAGGAGGCACTGAAGCTTTCTTT.